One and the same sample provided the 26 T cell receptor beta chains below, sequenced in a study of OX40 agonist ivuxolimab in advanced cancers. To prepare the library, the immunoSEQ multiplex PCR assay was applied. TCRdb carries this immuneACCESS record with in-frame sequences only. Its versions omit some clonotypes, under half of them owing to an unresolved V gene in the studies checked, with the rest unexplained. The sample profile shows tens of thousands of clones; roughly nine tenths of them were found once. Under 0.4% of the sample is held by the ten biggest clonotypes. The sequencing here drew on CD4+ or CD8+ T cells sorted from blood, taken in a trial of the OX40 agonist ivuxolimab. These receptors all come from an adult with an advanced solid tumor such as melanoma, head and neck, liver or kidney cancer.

The CDR3 DNA follows: TGTGCCAGCAGCTCCCCCCAGTTCTCTGGAAACACCATATATTTT. Its translation: CASSSPQFSGNTIYF. V usage is TRBV7-8 and J usage is TRBJ1-3; D is ambiguous. This CDR3 comprises 15 residues. V lost 4 bases, J lost 0 bases, and 10 bases lay in between. Germline V gene sequence: CDR1 SGHVS, CDR2 FQNEAQ.

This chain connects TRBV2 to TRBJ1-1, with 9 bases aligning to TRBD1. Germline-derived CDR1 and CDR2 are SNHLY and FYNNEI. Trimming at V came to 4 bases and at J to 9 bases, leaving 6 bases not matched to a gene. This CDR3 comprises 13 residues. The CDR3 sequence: CASSGVGQGQAFF. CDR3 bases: TGTGCCAGCAGTGGTGTGGGACAGGGACAAGCTTTCTTT.

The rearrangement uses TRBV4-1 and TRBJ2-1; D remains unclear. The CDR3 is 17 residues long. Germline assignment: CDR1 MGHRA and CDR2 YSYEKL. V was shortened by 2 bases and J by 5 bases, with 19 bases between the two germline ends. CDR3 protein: CASSQLDRIPRHNEQFF. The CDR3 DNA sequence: TGCGCCAGCAGCCAACTTGATCGGATCCCCCGACACAATGAGCAGTTCTTC.

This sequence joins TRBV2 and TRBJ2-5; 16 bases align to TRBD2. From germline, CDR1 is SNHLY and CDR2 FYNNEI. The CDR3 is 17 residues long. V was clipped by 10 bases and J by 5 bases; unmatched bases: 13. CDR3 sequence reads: CAIFPGLAGGPEETQYF. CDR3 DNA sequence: TGTGCCATCTTCCCGGGACTAGCGGGAGGGCCGGAGGAGACCCAGTACTTC.

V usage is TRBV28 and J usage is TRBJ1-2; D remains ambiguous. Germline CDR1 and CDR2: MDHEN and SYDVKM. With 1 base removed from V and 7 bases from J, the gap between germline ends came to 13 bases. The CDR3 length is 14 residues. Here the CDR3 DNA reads TGTGCCAGCAGTTTATTGGACCATGTGGGTGGCTACACCTTC. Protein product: CASSLLDHVGGYTF.

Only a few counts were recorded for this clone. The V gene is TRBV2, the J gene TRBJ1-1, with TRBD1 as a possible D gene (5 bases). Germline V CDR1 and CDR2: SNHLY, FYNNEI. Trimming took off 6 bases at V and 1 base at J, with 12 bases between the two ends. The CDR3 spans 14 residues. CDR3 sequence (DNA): TGTGCCAGCAGGGCTGGGACTGCGAACACTGAAGCTTTCTTT. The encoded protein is CASRAGTANTEAFF. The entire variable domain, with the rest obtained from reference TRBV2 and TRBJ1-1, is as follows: EPEVTQTPSHQVTQMGQEVILRCVPISNHLYFYWYRQILGQKVEFLVSFYNNEISEKSEIFDDQFSVERPDGSNFTLKIRSTKLEDSAMYFCASRAGTANTEAFFGQGTRLTVV.

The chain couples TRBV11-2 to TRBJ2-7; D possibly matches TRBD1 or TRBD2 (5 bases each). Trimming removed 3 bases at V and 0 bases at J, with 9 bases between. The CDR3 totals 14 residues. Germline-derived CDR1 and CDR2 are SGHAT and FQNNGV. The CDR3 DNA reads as TGTGCCAGCAGCTTCTCAGGGAGCTCCTACGAGCAGTACTTC. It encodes CASSFSGSSYEQYF. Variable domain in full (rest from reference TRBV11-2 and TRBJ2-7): EAGVAQSPRYKIIEKRQSVAFWCNPISGHATLYWYQQILGQGPKLLIQFQNNGVVDDSQLPKDRFSAERLKGVDSTLKIQPAKLEDSAVYLCASSFSGSSYEQYFGPGTRLTVT.

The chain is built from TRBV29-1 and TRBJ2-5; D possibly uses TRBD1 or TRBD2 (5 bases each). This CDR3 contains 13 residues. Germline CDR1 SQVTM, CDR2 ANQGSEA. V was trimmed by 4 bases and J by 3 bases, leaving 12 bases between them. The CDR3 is CSVAGAGKETQYF. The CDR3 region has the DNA TGCAGCGTTGCCGGGGCCGGAAAAGAGACCCAGTACTTC.

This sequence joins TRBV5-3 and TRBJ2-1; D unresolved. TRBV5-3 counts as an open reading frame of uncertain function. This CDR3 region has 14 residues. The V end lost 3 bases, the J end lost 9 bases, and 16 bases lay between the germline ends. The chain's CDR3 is CARSSEKPRFEQFF. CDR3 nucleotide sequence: TGTGCCAGAAGCTCTGAGAAACCGCGGTTTGAGCAGTTCTTC.

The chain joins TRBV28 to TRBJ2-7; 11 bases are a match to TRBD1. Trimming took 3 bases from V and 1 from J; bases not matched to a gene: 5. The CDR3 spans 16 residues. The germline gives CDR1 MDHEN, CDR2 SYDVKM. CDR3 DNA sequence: TGTGCCAGCAGTTTCCCCGGGACAGGGGGTTCCTACGAGCAGTACTTC. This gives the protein CASSFPGTGGSYEQYF. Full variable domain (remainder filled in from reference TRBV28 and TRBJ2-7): DVKVTQSSRYLVKRTGEKVFLECVQDMDHENMFWYRQDPGLGLRLIYFSYDVKMKEKGDIPEGYSVSREKKERFSLILESASTNQTSMYLCASSFPGTGGSYEQYFGPGTRLTVT.

For the CDR3, the DNA is TGTGCCAGCAGCTTAGTAGTGGGGACGACCAAAAACATTCAGTACTTC. Translation: CASSLVVGTTKNIQYF. V and J are TRBV11-2 and TRBJ2-4; D is possibly TRBD1 or TRBD2 (5 bases each). This CDR3 region has 16 residues. Trimming stripped 1 base from V and 2 bases from J, with 12 bases between. Germline assignment: CDR1 SGHAT and CDR2 FQNNGV.

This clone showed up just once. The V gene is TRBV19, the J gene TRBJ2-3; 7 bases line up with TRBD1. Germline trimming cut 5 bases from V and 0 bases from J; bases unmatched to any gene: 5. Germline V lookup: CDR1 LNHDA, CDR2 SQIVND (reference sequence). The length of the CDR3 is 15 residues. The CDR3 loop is CASSFRQGSTDTQYF. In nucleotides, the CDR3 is TGTGCCAGTAGTTTCAGACAGGGTAGCACAGATACGCAGTATTTT. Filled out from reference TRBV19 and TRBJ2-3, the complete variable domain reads DGGITQSPKYLFRKEGQNVTLSCEQNLNHDAMYWYRQDPGQGLRLIYYSQIVNDFQKGDIAEGYSVSREKKESFPLTVTSAQKNPTAFYLCASSFRQGSTDTQYFGPGTRLTVL.

CDR3 sequence (DNA): TGTGCCAGCAGCCCCCAAGGCACAGGGACTCTGTTCTTC. Its translation is CASSPQGTGTLFF. The chain has TRBV14 and TRBJ2-1; tentatively, D is TRBD1 or TRBD2 (6 bases each). The length of the CDR3 is 13 residues. Germline CDR1 SGHDN, CDR2 FVKESK. Trimming removed 4 bases from V and 15 bases from J, with 19 bases in between.

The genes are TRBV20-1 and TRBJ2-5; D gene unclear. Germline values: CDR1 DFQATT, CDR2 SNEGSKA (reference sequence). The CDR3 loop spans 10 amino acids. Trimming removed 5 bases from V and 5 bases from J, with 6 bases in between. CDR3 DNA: TGCAGTGCTGGCTCCGAGACCCAGTACTTC. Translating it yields CSAGSETQYF.

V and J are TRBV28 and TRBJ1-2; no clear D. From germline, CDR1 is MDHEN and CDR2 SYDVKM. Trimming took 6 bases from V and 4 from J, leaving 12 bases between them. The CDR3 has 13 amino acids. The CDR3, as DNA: TGTGCCAGCAGGGCGGACGGCGCCTATGGCTACACCTTC. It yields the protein CASRADGAYGYTF.

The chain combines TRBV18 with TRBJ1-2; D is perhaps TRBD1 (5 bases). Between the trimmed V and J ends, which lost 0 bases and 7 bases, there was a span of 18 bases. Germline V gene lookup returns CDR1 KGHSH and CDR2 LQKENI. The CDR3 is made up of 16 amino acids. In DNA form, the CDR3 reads TGTGCCAGCTCACCACCGGCGGCGGGGCCAAGCCGTGGCTACACCTTC. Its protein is CASSPPAAGPSRGYTF.

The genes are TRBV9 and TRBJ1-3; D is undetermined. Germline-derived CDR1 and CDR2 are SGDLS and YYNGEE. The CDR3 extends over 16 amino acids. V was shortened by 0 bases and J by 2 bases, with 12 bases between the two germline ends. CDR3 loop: CASSVGRELAGNTIYF. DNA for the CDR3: TGTGCCAGCAGCGTAGGAAGGGAGCTGGCTGGAAACACCATATATTTT. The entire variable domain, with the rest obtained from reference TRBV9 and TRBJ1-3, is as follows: DSGVTQTPKHLITATGQRVTLRCSPRSGDLSVYWYQQSLDQGLQFLIQYYNGEERAKGNILERFSAQQFPDLHSELNLSSLELGDSALYFCASSVGRELAGNTIYFGEGSWLTVV.

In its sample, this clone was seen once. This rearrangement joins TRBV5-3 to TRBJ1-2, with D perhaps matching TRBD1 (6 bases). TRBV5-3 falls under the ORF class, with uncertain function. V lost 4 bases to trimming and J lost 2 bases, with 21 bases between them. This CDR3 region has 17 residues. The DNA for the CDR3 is TGTGCCAGAAGCGACAGGAAGGGGCCCCCTTGCAACTATGGCTACACCTTC. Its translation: CARSDRKGPPCNYGYTF.

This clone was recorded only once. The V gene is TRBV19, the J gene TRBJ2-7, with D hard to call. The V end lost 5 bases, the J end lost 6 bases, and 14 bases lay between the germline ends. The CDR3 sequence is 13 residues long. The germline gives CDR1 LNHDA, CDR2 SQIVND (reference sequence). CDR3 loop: CASSGRIRLEQYF. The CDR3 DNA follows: TGTGCCAGTAGTGGACGGATTCGGCTCGAGCAGTACTTC.

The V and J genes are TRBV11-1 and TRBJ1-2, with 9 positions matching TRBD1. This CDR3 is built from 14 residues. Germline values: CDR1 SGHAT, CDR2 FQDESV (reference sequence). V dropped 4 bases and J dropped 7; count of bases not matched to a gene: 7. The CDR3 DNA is TGTGCCAGCAGCTCTACGGACAGGGGACGTGGCTACACCTTC. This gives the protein CASSSTDRGRGYTF.

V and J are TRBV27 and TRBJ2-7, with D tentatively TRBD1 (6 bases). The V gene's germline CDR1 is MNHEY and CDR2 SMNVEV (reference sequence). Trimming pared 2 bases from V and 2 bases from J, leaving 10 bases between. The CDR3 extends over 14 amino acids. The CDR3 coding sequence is TGTGCCAGCAGTTTAGATCGGGACACCTACGAGCAGTACTTC. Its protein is CASSLDRDTYEQYF.

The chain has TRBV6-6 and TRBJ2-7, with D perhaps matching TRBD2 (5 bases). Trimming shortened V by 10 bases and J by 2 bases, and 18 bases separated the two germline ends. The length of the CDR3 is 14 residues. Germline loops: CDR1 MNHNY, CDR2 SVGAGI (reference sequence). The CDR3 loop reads CATTPRSGTYEQYF. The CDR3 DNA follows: TGTGCCACCACCCCAAGGAGCGGAACCTACGAGCAGTACTTC.

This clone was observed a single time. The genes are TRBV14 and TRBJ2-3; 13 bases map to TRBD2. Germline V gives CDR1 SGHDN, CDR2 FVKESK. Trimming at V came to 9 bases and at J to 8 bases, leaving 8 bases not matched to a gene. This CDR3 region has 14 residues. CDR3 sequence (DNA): TGTGCCAGTAGGACTAGCGGGAGTCGTCGTACGCAGTATTTT. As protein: CASRTSGSRRTQYF.

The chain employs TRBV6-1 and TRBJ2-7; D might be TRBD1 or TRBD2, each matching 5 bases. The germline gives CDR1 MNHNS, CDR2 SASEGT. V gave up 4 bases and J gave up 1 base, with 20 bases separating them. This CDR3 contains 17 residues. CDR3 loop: CASSVYVSGTTSYEQYF. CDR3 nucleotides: TGTGCCAGCAGTGTTTATGTGTCCGGGACCACATCCTACGAGCAGTACTTC.

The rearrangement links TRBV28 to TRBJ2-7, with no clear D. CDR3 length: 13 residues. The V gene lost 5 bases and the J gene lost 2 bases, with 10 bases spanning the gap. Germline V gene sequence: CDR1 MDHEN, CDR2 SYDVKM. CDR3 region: CASSRTIPYEQYF. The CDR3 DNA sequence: TGTGCCAGCAGTAGGACGATCCCCTACGAGCAGTACTTC.

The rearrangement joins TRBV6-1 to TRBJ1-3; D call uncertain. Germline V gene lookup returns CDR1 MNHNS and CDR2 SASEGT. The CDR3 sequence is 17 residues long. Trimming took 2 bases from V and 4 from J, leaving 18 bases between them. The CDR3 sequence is CASSEIMSRTAGNTIYF. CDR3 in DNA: TGTGCCAGCAGTGAAATAATGTCGAGGACGGCAGGAAACACCATATATTTT.